These T cell receptor beta chains were read from a single sample in a study of cytomegalovirus exposure and HLA in healthy donors. Clones were read by immunoSEQ multiplex PCR, and TCRdb kept only the in-frame ones, dropping some. Of approximately 240,000 clones in the sample, around 89% were seen once. Sequencing input: PBMCs. The receptors stem from a woman between 18 and 29 years old in good health and CMV-seronegative. Both conserved end residues are part of each CDR3. The order of the fields is V gene, D gene, clone size, J gene, CDR3 protein, CDR3 DNA. D genes are given only for firm matches. Expanded clones get a size class; other rows say once, few or many, or leave the size out.

>TRBV6-6|.|.|TRBJ1-1
CASSYQGMNTEAFF
TGTGCCAGCAGTTATCAGGGTATGAACACTGAAGCTTTCTTT
>TRBV6-5|.|.|TRBJ1-2
CASSPNRLNYGYTF
TGTGCCAGCAGCCCAAACAGGCTAAACTATGGCTACACCTTC
>TRBV19|.|.|TRBJ1-4
CASQRVATNEKLFF
TGTGCCAGCCAGAGGGTGGCAACTAATGAAAAACTGTTTTTT
>TRBV4-3|.|.|TRBJ1-5
CASSQEIETGWLPQHF
TGCGCCAGCAGCCAAGAGATTGAGACAGGTTGGCTTCCCCAGCATTTT
>TRBV4-3|TRBD2|.|TRBJ2-7
CASSQERTSAGAHEQYF
TGCGCCAGCAGCCAAGAGCGTACTTCAGCGGGAGCACACGAGCAGTACTTC
>TRBV27|.|.|TRBJ2-2
CASSTLPGTGELFF
TGTGCCAGCAGTACGCTCCCAGGGACCGGGGAGCTGTTTTTT
>TRBV2|.|.|TRBJ1-4
CASSEVQGPFEKLFF
TGTGCCAGCAGTGAAGTACAGGGACCGTTTGAAAAACTGTTTTTT
>TRBV5-1|.|few|TRBJ2-5
CASSLDRTREQYF
TGCGCCAGCAGCTTGGACCGGACTCGAGAGCAGTACTTC
>TRBV9|.|.|TRBJ1-1
CASSPWDINTEAFF
TGTGCCAGCAGCCCGTGGGACATCAACACTGAAGCTTTCTTT
>TRBV13|TRBD2|.|TRBJ2-7
CASSGEGLTGEQYF
TGTGCCAGCAGCGGGGAGGGTCTAACCGGCGAGCAGTACTTC
>TRBV4-2|.|few|TRBJ1-1
CASRLGQTNTEAFF
TGTGCCAGCAGACTCGGACAGACGAACACTGAAGCTTTCTTT
>TRBV28|.|.|TRBJ1-5
CASRRAGDSLNQPQHF
TGTGCCAGCAGACGGGCAGGGGATTCGCTAAATCAGCCCCAGCATTTT
>TRBV9|TRBD1|.|TRBJ1-3
CASSVDPQGVPGNTIYF
TGTGCCAGCAGCGTAGACCCGCAGGGGGTCCCTGGAAACACCATATATTTT
>TRBV4-3|.|.|TRBJ2-5
CASSQGGLGTQYF
TGCGCCAGCAGCCAAGGAGGCCTCGGGACCCAGTACTTC
>TRBV5-4|TRBD1|.|TRBJ2-5
CASSLQGGETQYF
TGTGCCAGCAGCTTACAGGGGGGCGAGACCCAGTACTTC
>TRBV21-1|.|.|TRBJ1-1
CASSASLKGTGVNTEAFF
TGTGCCAGCAGCGCCTCCTTAAAAGGGACAGGTGTTAACACTGAAGCTTTCTTT
>TRBV30|TRBD1|once|TRBJ2-6
CAWSEPLVLMDRRYGANVLTF
TGTGCCTGGAGTGAGCCCCTAGTTCTGATGGACAGGCGATATGGGGCCAACGTCCTGACTTTC
>TRBV5-1|.|.|TRBJ1-2
CASSLAARSGYTF
TGCGCCAGCAGCTTGGCAGCTAGGAGTGGCTACACCTTC
>TRBV2|.|once|TRBJ2-5
CASTGTYQETQYF
TGTGCCAGCACCGGGACTTACCAAGAGACCCAGTACTTC
>TRBV2|.|once|TRBJ1-1
CASSWGHIMNTEAFF
TGTGCCAGCAGTTGGGGACATATCATGAACACTGAAGCTTTCTTT
>TRBV6-5|.|.|TRBJ2-1
CASKLGQAYNEQFF
TGTGCCAGCAAGTTGGGGCAGGCTTACAATGAGCAGTTCTTC
>TRBV10-3|TRBD2|.|TRBJ2-1
CAISEDGAGGYNEQFF
TGTGCCATCAGTGAGGACGGGGCGGGAGGTTACAATGAGCAGTTCTTC
>TRBV6-5|.|.|TRBJ2-1
CASSYGSGSSNEQFF
TGTGCCAGCAGTTACGGCTCCGGGTCCTCCAATGAGCAGTTCTTC
>TRBV6-4|.|.|TRBJ2-7
CASSDGAGEDEQYF
TGTGCCAGCAGTGACGGGGCTGGGGAGGACGAGCAGTACTTC